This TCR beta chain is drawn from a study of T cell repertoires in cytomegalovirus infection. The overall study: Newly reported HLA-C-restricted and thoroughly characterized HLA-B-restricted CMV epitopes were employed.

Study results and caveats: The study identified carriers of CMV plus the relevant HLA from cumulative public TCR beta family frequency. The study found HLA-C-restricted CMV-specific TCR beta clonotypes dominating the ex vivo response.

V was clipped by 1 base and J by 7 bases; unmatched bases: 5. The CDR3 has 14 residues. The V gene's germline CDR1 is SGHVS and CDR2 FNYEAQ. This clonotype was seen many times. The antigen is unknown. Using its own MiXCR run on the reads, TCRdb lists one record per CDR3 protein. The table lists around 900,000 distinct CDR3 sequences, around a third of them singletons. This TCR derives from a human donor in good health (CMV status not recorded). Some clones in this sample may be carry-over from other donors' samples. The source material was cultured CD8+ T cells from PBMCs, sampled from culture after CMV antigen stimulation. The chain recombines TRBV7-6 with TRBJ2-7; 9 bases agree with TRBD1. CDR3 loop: CASSLDTGGKEQYF. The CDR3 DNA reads TGTGCCAGCAGCTTAGATACAGGGGGCAAAGAGCAGTACTTC.